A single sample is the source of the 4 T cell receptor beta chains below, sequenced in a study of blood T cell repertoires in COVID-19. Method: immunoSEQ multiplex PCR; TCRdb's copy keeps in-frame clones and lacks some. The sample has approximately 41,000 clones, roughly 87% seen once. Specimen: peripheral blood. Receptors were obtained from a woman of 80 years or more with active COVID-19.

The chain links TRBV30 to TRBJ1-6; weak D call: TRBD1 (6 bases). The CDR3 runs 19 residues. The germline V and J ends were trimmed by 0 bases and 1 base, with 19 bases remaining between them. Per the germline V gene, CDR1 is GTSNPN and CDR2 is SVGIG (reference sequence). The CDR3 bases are TGTGCCTGGAGTGTCGTGGGAACAGGGAGAAGGTCCTATAATTCACCCCTCCACTTT. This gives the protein CAWSVVGTGRRSYNSPLHF. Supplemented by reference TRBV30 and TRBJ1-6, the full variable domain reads SQTIHQWPATLVQPVGSPLSLECTVEGTSNPNLYWYRQAAGRGLQLLFYSVGIGQISSEVPQNLSASRPQDRQFILSSKKLLLSDSGFYLCAWSVVGTGRRSYNSPLHFGNGTRLTVT.

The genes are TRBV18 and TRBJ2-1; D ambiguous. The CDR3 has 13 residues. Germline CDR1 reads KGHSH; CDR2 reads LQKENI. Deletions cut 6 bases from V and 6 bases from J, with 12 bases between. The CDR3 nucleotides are TGTGCCAGCTCGCCCGACACTGTCAATGAGCAGTTCTTC. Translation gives CASSPDTVNEQFF.

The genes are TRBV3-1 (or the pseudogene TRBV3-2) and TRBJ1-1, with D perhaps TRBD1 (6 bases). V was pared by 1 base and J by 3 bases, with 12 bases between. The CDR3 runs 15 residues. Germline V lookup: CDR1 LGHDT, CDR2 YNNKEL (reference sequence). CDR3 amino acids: CASSQVGGADTEAFF. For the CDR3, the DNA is TGTGCCAGCAGCCAAGTGGGGGGGGCGGACACTGAAGCTTTCTTT.

This chain's CDR3 is CASQGAWSTEAFF. CDR3 coding DNA: TGTGCCAGCCAGGGGGCCTGGAGCACTGAAGCTTTCTTT. The chain has TRBV3-1 (or the pseudogene TRBV3-2) and TRBJ1-1; the match to TRBD1 covers 8 bases. The CDR3 runs to 13 residues. V gave up 8 bases and J gave up 4 bases; unmatched junction bases: 6. CDR1 is LGHDT and CDR2 is YNNKEL in the germline V gene (reference sequence).